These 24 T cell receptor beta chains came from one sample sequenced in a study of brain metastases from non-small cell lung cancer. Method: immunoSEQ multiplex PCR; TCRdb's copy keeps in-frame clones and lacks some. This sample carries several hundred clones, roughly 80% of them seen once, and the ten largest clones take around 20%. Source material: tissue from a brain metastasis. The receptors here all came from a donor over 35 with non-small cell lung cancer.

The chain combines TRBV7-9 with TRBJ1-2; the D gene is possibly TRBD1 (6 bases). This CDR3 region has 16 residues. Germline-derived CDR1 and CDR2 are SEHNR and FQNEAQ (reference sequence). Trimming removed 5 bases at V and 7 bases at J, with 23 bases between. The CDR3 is CASSPGSQDRIGGYTF. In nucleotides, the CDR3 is TGTGCCAGCAGCCCCGGATCACAGGACAGAATCGGTGGCTACACCTTC.

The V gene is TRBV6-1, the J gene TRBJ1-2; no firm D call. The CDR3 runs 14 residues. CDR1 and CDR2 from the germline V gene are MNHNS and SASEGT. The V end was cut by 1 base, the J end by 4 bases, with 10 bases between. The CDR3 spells CASSEGSAAYGYTF. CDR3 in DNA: TGTGCCAGCAGTGAAGGCTCAGCCGCCTATGGCTACACCTTC.

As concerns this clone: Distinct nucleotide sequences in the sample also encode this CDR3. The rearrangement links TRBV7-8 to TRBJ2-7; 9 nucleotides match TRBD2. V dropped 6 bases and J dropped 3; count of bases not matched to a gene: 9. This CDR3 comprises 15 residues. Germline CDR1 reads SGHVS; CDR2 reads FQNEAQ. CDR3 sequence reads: CASRPRLADRYEQYF. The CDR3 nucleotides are TGTGCCAGCAGGCCCAGACTAGCGGATCGCTACGAGCAGTACTTC.

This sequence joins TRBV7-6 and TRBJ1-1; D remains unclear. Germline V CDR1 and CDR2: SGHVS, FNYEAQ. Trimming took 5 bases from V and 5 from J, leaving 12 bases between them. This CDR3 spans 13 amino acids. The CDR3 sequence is CASSTQRGTEAFF. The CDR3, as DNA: TGTGCCAGCAGCACCCAGAGAGGAACTGAAGCTTTCTTT. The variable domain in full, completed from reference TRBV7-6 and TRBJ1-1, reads GAGVSQSPRYKVTKRGQDVALRCDPISGHVSLYWYRQALGQGPEFLTYFNYEAQQDKSGLPNDRFSAERPEGSISTLTIQRTEQRDSAMYRCASSTQRGTEAFFGQGTRLTVV.

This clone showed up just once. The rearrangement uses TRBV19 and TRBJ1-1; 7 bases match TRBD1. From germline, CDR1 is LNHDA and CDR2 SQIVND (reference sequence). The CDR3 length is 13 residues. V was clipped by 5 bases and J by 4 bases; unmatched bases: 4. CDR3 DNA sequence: TGTGCCAGTAGTTCCAACAGGGGCACTGAAGCTTTCTTT. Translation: CASSSNRGTEAFF.

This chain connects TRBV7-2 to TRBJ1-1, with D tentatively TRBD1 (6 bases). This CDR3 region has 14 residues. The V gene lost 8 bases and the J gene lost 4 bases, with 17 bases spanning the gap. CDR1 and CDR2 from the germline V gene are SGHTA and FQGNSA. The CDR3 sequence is CASRPSFRGTEAFF. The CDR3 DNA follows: TGTGCCAGCCGACCAAGTTTCAGGGGCACTGAAGCTTTCTTT.

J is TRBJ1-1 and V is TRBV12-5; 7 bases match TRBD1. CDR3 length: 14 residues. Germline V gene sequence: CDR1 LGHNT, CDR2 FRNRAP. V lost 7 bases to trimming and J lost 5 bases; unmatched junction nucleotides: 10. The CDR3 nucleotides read TGTGCTAGTGCCCCCGGACAGGCTGAAACTGAAGCTTTCTTT. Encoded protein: CASAPGQAETEAFF.

The CDR3 coding sequence is TGTGCCAGCAGCTTTGCAGCGCCCACCGGGGAGCTGTTTTTT. Its protein product is CASSFAAPTGELFF. The V and J genes are TRBV5-5 and TRBJ2-2; D ambiguous. The CDR3 spans 14 residues. V lost 2 bases and J 4 bases, leaving 9 bases between the germline ends. The germline gives CDR1 SGHKS, CDR2 YYEKEE (reference sequence).

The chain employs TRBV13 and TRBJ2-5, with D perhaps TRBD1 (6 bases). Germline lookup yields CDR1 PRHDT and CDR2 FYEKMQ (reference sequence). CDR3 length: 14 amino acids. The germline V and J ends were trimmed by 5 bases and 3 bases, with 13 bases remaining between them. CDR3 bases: TGTGCCAGCAGCCGCAGGGGAAATGAAGAGACCCAGTACTTC. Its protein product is CASSRRGNEETQYF.

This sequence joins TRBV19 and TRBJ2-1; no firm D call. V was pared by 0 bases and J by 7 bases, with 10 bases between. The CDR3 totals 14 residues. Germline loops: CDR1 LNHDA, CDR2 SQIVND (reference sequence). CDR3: CASSIEANSNEQFF. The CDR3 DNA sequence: TGTGCCAGTAGTATAGAGGCGAATTCGAATGAGCAGTTCTTC.

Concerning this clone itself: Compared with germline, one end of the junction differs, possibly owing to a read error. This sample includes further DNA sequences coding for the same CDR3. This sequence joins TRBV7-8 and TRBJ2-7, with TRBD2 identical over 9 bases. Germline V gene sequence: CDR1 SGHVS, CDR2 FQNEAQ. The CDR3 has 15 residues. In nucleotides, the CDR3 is TGTGCCAGCAGGCCCAGACTAGCGGATCGCTACGAACAGTACTTC. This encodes CASRPRLADRYEQYF.

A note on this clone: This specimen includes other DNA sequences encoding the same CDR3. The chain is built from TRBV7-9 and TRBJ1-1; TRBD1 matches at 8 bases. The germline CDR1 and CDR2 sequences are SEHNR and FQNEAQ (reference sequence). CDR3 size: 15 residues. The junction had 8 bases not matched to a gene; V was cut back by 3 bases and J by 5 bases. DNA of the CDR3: TGTGCCAGCAGCTTGGGGAGGACAGGGAGTACTGAAGCTTTCTTT. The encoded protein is CASSLGRTGSTEAFF.

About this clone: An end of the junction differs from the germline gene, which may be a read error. In nucleotides, the CDR3 is TGTGCCAGCAGTTACCTGGTGGGGCCCTCTGGAAATACCATATATTTT. Its translation: CASSYLVGPSGNTIYF. The chain is built from TRBV6-6 and TRBJ1-3; maybe TRBD1 (5 bases). The CDR3 spans 16 residues. The germline V gene encodes CDR1 MNHNY and CDR2 SVGAGI (reference sequence).

CDR3: CAVGQESLNEKLFF. CDR3 nucleotide sequence: TGTGCCGTTGGACAGGAAAGTTTAAATGAAAAACTGTTTTTT. V and J are TRBV19 and TRBJ1-4; 7 bases are a match to TRBD1. CDR3 length equals 14 residues. With V trimmed by 11 bases and J by 5 bases, 11 bases remained unmatched. CDR1 LNHDA and CDR2 SQIVND come from the germline V gene (reference sequence). Filled out from reference TRBV19 and TRBJ1-4, the complete variable domain reads DGGITQSPKYLFRKEGQNVTLSCEQNLNHDAMYWYRQDPGQGLRLIYYSQIVNDFQKGDIAEGYSVSREKKESFPLTVTSAQKNPTAFYLCAVGQESLNEKLFFGSGTQLSVL.

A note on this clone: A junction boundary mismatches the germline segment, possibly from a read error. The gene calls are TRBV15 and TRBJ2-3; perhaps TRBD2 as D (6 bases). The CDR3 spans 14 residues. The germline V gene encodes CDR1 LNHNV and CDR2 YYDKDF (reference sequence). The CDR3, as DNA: TGTGCCATCAGCAGGGTAGGAGGGACAGATACGCAGTATTTT. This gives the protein CAISRVGGTDTQYF.

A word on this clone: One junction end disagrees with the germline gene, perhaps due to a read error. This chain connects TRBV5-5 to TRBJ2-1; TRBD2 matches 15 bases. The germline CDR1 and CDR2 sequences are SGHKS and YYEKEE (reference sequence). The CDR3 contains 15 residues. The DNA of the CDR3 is TGTGTCAGCAGCCCCCCGGGACTAGCGGGGGGCCAGCAGTTCTTC. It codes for CVSSPPGLAGGQQFF.

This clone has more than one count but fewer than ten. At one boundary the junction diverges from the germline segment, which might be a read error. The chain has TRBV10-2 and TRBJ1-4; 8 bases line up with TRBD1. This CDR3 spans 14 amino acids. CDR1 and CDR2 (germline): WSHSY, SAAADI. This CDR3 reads CASTEDRVREKLFF. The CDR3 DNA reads TGCGCCAGCACTGAGGACAGGGTTCGCGAAAAACTGTTTTTT.

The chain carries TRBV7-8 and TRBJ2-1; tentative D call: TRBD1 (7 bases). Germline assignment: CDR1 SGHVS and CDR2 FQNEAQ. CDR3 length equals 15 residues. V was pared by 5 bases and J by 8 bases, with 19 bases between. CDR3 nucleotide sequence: TGTGCCAGCAGCGGAGGGGGCGGGGCGGGTTATGAGCAGTTCTTC. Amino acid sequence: CASSGGGGAGYEQFF.

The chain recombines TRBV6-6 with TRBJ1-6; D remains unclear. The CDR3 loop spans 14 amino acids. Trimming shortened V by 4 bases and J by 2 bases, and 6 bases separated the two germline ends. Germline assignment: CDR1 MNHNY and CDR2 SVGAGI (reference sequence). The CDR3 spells CASSFETYNSPLHF. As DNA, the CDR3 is TGTGCCAGCAGTTTTGAGACCTATAATTCACCCCTCCACTTT.

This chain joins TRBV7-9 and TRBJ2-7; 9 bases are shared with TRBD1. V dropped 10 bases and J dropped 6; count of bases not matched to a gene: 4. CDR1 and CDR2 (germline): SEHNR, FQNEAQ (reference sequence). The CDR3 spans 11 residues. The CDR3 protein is CAIDRGGEQYF. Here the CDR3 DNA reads TGTGCCATAGACAGGGGGGGCGAGCAGTACTTC.

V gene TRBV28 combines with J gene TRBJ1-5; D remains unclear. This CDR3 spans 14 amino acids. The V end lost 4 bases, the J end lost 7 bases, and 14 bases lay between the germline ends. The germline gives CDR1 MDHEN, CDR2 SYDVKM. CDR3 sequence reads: CASSWTAEGQPQHF. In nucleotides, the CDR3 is TGTGCCAGCAGTTGGACTGCGGAAGGGCAGCCCCAGCATTTT.

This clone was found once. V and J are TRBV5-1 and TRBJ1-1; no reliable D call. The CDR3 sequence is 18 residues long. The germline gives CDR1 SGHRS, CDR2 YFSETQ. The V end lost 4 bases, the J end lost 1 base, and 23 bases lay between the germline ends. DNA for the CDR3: TGCGCCAGCAGCCCCGACCCAAGGTACCCGACGGCGAACACTGAAGCTTTCTTT. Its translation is CASSPDPRYPTANTEAFF. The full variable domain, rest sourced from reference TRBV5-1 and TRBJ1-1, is KAGVTQTPRYLIKTRGQQVTLSCSPISGHRSVSWYQQTPGQGLQFLFEYFSETQRNKGNFPGRFSGRQFSNSRSEMNVSTLELGDSALYLCASSPDPRYPTANTEAFFGQGTRLTVV.

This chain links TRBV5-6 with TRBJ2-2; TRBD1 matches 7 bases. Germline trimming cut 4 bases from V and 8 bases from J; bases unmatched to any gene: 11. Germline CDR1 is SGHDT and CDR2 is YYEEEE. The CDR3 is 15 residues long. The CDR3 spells CASSGLETGPGELFF. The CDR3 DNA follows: TGTGCCAGCAGCGGTCTGGAGACAGGGCCGGGGGAGCTGTTTTTT.

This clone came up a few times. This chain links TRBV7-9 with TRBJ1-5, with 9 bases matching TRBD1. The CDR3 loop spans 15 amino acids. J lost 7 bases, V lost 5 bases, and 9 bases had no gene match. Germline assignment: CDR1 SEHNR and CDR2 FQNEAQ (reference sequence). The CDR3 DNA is TGTGCCAGCAGCCCCATCGGACAGGGGCGCCAGCCCCAGCATTTT. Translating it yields CASSPIGQGRQPQHF.